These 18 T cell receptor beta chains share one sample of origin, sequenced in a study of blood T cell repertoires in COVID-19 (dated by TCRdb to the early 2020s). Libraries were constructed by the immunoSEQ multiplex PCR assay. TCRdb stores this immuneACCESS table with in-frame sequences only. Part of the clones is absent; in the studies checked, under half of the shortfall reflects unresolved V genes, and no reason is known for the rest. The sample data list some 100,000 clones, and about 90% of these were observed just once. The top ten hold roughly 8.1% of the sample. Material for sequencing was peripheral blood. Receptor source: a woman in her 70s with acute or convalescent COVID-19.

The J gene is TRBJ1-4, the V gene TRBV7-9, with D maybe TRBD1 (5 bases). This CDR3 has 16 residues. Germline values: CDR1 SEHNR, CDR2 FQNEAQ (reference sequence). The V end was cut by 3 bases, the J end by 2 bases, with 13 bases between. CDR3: CASSFGAGDTNEKLFF. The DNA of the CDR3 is TGTGCCAGCAGCTTTGGAGCGGGGGATACTAATGAAAAACTGTTTTTT. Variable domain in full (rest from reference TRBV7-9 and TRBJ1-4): DTGVSQNPRHKITKRGQNVTFRCDPISEHNRLYWYRQTLGQGPEFLTYFQNEAQLEKSRLLSDRFSAERPKGSFSTLEIQRTEQGDSAMYLCASSFGAGDTNEKLFFGSGTQLSVL.

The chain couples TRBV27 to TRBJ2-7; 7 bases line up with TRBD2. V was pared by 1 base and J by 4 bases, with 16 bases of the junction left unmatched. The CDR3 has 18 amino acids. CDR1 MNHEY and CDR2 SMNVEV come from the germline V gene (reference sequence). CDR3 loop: CASSLWAPASGPVYEQYF. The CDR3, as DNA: TGTGCCAGCAGTTTATGGGCCCCGGCTAGCGGTCCGGTATACGAGCAGTACTTC.

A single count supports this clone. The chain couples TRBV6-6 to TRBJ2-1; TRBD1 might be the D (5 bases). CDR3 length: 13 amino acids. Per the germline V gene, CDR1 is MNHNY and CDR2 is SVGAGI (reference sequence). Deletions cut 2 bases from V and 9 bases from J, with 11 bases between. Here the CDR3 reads CASSYIRVGEQFF. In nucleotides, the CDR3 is TGTGCCAGCAGTTACATCAGGGTCGGTGAGCAGTTCTTC.

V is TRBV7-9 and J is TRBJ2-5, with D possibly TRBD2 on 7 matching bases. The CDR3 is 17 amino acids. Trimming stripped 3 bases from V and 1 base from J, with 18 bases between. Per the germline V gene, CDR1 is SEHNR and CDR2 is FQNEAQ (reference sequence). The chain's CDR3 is CASSFGGSGGVQETQYF. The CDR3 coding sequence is TGTGCCAGCAGCTTCGGTGGGTCGGGGGGCGTCCAAGAGACCCAGTACTTC.

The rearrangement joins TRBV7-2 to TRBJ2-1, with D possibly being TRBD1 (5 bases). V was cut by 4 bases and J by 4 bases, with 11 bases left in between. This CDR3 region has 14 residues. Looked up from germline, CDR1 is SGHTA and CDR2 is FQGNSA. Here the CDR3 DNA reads TGTGCCAGCAGCTACGCAGGGATTTACAATGAGCAGTTCTTC. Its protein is CASSYAGIYNEQFF.

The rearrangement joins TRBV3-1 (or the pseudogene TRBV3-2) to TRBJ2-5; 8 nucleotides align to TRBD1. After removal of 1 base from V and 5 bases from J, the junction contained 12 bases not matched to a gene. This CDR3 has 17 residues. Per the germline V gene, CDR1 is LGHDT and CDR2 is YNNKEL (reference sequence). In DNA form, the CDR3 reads TGTGCCAGCAGCCAAGCCCGGACAGGGTTTATTGGGGAGACCCAGTACTTC. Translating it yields CASSQARTGFIGETQYF.

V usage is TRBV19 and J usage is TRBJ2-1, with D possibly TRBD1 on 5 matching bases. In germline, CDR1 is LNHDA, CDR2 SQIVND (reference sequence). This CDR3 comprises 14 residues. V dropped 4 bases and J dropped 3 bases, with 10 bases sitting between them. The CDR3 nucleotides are TGTGCCAGTAGTAAGGACACCTTCTACAATGAGCAGTTCTTC. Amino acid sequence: CASSKDTFYNEQFF.

For the CDR3, the DNA is TGTGCCACCAGCAGAGATCGGACAGGGGGCGTCGAGCAGTACTTC. This gives the protein CATSRDRTGGVEQYF. V gene TRBV15 combines with J gene TRBJ2-7; 11 nucleotides match TRBD1. Germline CDR1 reads LNHNV; CDR2 reads YYDKDF (reference sequence). J gave up 6 bases and V 0 bases, and 4 bases lay outside the gene matches. This CDR3 spans 15 amino acids.

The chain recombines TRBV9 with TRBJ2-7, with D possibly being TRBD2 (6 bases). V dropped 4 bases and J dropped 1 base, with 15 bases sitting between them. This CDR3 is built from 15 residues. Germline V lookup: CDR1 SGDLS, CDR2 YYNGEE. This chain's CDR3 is CASSPRDSGSYEQYF. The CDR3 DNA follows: TGTGCCAGCAGCCCTCGGGATAGCGGTTCCTACGAGCAGTACTTC. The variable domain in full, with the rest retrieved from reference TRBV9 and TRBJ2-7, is DSGVTQTPKHLITATGQRVTLRCSPRSGDLSVYWYQQSLDQGLQFLIQYYNGEERAKGNILERFSAQQFPDLHSELNLSSLELGDSALYFCASSPRDSGSYEQYFGPGTRLTVT.

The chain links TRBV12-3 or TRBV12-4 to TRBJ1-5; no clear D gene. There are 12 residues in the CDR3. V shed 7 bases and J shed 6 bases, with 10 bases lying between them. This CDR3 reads CASNRGFQPQHF. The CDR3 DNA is TGTGCCAGCAATCGAGGGTTTCAGCCCCAGCATTTT.

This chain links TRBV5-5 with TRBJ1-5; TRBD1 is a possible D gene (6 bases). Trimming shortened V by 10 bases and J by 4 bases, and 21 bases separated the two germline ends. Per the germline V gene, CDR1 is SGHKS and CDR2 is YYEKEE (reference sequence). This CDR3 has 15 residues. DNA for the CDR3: TGTGCCCCCCGCGTGGGGGGGGCCATTAATCAGCCCCAGCATTTT. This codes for CAPRVGGAINQPQHF.

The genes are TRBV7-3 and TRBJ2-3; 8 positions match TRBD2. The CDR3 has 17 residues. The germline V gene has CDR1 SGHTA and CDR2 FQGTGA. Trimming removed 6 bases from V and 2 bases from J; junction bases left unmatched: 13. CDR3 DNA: TGTGCCAGCAGTCCCCAATTTGCGGGGGGCAACACAGATACGCAGTATTTT. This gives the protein CASSPQFAGGNTDTQYF.

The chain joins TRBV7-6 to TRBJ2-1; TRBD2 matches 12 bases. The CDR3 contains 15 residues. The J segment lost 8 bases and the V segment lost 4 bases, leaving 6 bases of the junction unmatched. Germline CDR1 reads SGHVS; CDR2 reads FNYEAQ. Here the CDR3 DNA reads TGTGCCAGCAGCTCCACTAGCGGGGGGTTTCATGAGCAGTTCTTC. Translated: CASSSTSGGFHEQFF.

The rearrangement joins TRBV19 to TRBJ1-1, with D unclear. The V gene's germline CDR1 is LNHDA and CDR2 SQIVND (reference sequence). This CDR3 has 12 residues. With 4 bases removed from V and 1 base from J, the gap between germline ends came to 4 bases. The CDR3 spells CASSNRNTEAFF. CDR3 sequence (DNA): TGTGCCAGTAGTAACAGGAACACTGAAGCTTTCTTT.

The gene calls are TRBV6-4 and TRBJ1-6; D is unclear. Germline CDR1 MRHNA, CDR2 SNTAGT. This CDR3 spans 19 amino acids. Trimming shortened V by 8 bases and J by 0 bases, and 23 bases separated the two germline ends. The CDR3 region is CASCWEVLTYSSYNSPLHF. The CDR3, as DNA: TGTGCCAGCTGTTGGGAGGTATTAACCTATAGCTCCTATAATTCACCCCTCCACTTT.

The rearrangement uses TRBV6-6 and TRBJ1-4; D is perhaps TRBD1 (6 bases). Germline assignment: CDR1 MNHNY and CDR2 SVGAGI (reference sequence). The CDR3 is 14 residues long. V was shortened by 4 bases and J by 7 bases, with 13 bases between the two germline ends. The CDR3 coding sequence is TGTGCCAGCAGTTCATCAGGGGCTGGTGAAAAACTGTTTTTT. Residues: CASSSSGAGEKLFF.

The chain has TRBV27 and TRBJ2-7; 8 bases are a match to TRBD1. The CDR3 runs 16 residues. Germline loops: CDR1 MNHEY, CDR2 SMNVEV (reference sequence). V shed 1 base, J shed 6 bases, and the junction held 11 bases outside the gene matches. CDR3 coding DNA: TGTGCCAGCAGTTTATTCGGGACAGGCGTATTCGGCGAGCAGTACTTC. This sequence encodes CASSLFGTGVFGEQYF.

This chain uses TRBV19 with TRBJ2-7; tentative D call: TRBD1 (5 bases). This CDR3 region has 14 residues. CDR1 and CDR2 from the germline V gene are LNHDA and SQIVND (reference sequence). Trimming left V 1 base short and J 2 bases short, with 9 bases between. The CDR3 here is CASSIAAGTYEQYF. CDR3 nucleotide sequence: TGTGCCAGTAGTATAGCGGCAGGGACCTACGAGCAGTACTTC.